The clone carrying this T cell receptor (beta chain) was seen many times. What it recognizes is unknown. This entry is derived from a study of T-cell reconstitution after alpha-beta-depleted transplantation in children. Study-wide results and caveats: After transplant, at about two months, alpha-beta T cells were reportedly derived from several hundred expanded graft clones.

CDR3 size: 13 residues. CDR1 DFQATT and CDR2 SNEGSKA come from the germline V gene (reference sequence). Trimming removed 0 bases at V and 10 bases at J, with 14 bases between. TCRbeta library preparation incorporated unique molecular identifiers. TCRdb re-derived calls from the PCR reads in MiXCR, one entry per CDR3 protein. The table includes roughly 670,000 distinct CDR3 sequences, approximately 14% detected once. Sample: PBMCs, taken before TCRalphabeta/CD19-depleted stem cell transplant. This receptor was taken from a girl aged 2 to 9 with congenital amegakaryocytic thrombocytopenia, due to receive a stem cell transplant. The V gene is TRBV20-1, the J gene TRBJ2-3, with no clear D. In DNA form, the CDR3 reads TGCAGTGCTAGAGATTATTGGCCGAATCCGCAGTATTTT. Its protein is CSARDYWPNPQYF.